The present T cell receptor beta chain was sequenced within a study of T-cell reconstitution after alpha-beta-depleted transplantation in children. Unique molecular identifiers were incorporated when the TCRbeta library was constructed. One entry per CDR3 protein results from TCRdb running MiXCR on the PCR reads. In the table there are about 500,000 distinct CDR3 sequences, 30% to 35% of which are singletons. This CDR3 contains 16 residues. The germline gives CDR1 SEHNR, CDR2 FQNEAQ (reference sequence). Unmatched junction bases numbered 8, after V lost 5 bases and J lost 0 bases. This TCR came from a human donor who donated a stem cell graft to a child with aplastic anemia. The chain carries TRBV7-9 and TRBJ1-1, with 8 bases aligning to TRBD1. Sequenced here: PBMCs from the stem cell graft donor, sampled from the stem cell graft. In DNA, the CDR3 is TGTGCCAGCAGCCCTACCCAGACAGGGGTGAACACTGAAGCTTTCTTT. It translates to CASSPTQTGVNTEAFF. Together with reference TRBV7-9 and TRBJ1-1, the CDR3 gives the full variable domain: DTGVSQNPRHKITKRGQNVTFRCDPISEHNRLYWYRQTLGQGPEFLTYFQNEAQLEKSRLLSDRFSAERPKGSFSTLEIQRTEQGDSAMYLCASSPTQTGVNTEAFFGQGTRLTVV.